The sequence of this T cell receptor (beta chain) was determined in a study of T cells in Graves' hyperthyroidism and ophthalmopathy. Germline loops: CDR1 GTSNPN, CDR2 SVGIG (reference sequence). CDR3 size: 16 residues. The V and J ends lost 0 bases and 5 bases respectively, with 19 bases between them. This clonotype appeared many times. The antigen is undetermined. RNA transcripts provided the source from which TCR beta CDR3 regions were amplified. In the first-round RT-PCR of the TCR CDR3, the HTBI primer set was used. Using its own MiXCR run on the multiplex PCR reads, TCRdb lists one record per CDR3 protein. The sample carries about 770,000 distinct CDR3 sequences, roughly 20% recorded once. General study findings and limits: Most expanded thyroid clonotypes above 0.001 recurred in blood.

Sequences were obtained from blood. The chain couples TRBV30 to TRBJ1-1; D is perhaps TRBD1 (6 bases). This receptor was identified in a woman in her forties or fifties with Graves' hyperthyroidism that later progressed to Graves' ophthalmopathy. CDR3 DNA sequence: TGTGCCTGGAGTGTATCTTGGGACATAAAGAAGACTGAAGCTTTCTTT. Translating gives CAWSVSWDIKKTEAFF. Looking up the rest from reference TRBV30 and TRBJ1-1 gives the full variable domain: SQTIHQWPATLVQPVGSPLSLECTVEGTSNPNLYWYRQAAGRGLQLLFYSVGIGQISSEVPQNLSASRPQDRQFILSSKKLLLSDSGFYLCAWSVSWDIKKTEAFFGQGTRLTVV.